The 14 T cell receptor beta chains below come from one sample, sequenced in a study of blood T cells in healthy people across ages. Combining a sample-barcoded 5' primer with a J-beta primer mix, a second PCR ran for about 7 to 11 cycles. TCRdb reprocessed the 5' RACE reads via MiXCR and lists one record per CDR3 protein. The table includes some 690,000 distinct CDR3 sequences, roughly 20% detected once. Sequencing was carried out using blood. The receptors were gathered from a man in his sixties or seventies in good health.

A few counts support this clonotype. V and J are TRBV7-3 and TRBJ2-1; D might be TRBD1 (5 bases). The V end was cut by 2 bases, the J end by 0 bases, with 8 bases between. The CDR3 is 15 amino acids. Germline V gives CDR1 SGHTA, CDR2 FQGTGA. This chain's CDR3 is CASSLGHRSYNEQFF. The CDR3 DNA sequence: TGTGCCAGCAGCTTAGGACACCGCTCCTACAATGAGCAGTTCTTC. The full variable domain, completed using reference TRBV7-3 and TRBJ2-1, is GAGVSQTPSNKVTEKGKYVELRCDPISGHTALYWYRQSLGQGPEFLIYFQGTGAADDSGLPNDRFFAVRPEGSVSTLKIQRTERGDSAVYLCASSLGHRSYNEQFFGPGTRLTVL.

This clonotype has only a few counts. V is TRBV19 and J is TRBJ2-1, with a possible D match to TRBD1 (6 bases). CDR3 length: 15 amino acids. CDR1 and CDR2 (germline): LNHDA, SQIVND (reference sequence). Trimming cost V 6 bases and J 2 bases, with 14 bases left between them. CDR3 protein: CASRLTGGTYNEQFF. Written as DNA, the CDR3 is TGTGCCAGTAGATTGACAGGCGGAACCTACAATGAGCAGTTCTTC.

The chain recombines TRBV4-3 with TRBJ2-4, with TRBD1 matching 8 bases. The CDR3 contains 16 residues. The J segment lost 0 bases and the V segment lost 3 bases, leaving 4 bases of the junction unmatched. The V gene's germline CDR1 is LGHNA and CDR2 YSLEER. The DNA of the CDR3 is TGCGCCAGCAGCCAGGGGACAGGAGTAGCCAAAAACATTCAGTACTTC. Protein product: CASSQGTGVAKNIQYF.

The chain combines TRBV7-2 with TRBJ2-5, with D possibly called TRBD1 or TRBD2 (5 bases each). The last part of the DNA fits TRBJ2-1 better; the J call may be wrong. This CDR3 has 13 residues. Germline V gives CDR1 SGHTA, CDR2 FQGNSA. In DNA, the CDR3 is TGTGCCAGCAGCACCGGGACCGGGAATGAGCAGTTCTTC. It codes for CASSTGTGNEQFF.

The chain has TRBV7-2 and TRBJ2-5, with 7 bases matching TRBD2. Per germline, CDR1 SGHTA and CDR2 FQGNSA. Losses at the gene ends were 4 bases for V and 3 bases for J; bases not matched to a gene: 8. CDR3 length: 15 residues. CDR3 residues: CASSSWDYYEETQYF. DNA of the CDR3: TGTGCCAGCAGCTCTTGGGACTATTACGAAGAGACCCAGTACTTC. The whole variable domain, filled in from reference TRBV7-2 and TRBJ2-5, reads GAGVSQSPSNKVTEKGKDVELRCDPISGHTALYWYRQSLGQGLEFLIYFQGNSAPDKSGLPSDRFSAERTGGSVSTLTIQRTQQEDSAVYLCASSSWDYYEETQYFGPGTRLLVL.

The chain has TRBV20-1 and TRBJ1-2; 11 bases match TRBD1. The CDR3 spans 11 residues. Trimming at V came to 7 bases and at J to 7 bases, leaving 2 bases not matched to a gene. Germline CDR1 reads DFQATT; CDR2 reads SNEGSKA (reference sequence). DNA of the CDR3: TGCAGTGGGACAGGGGGCTTTGGCTACACCTTC. The encoded protein is CSGTGGFGYTF.

The V call is TRBV20-1, the J call TRBJ1-1, with 7 bases lining up with TRBD1. J lost 0 bases, V lost 1 base, and 2 bases had no gene match. This CDR3 region has 14 residues. Per germline, CDR1 DFQATT and CDR2 SNEGSKA (reference sequence). In DNA form, the CDR3 reads TGCAGTGCTAGAGGGGACAGCCTGAACACTGAAGCTTTCTTT. This translates into CSARGDSLNTEAFF.

This clonotype was counted a few times. This chain connects TRBV3-1 to TRBJ1-2; 8 bases agree with TRBD1. The CDR3 totals 20 residues. Germline assignment: CDR1 LGHDT and CDR2 YNNKEL (reference sequence). Germline trimming cut 2 bases from V and 3 bases from J; bases unmatched to any gene: 20. The CDR3 protein is CASSQFAGGTGHLNHYGYTF. The CDR3 DNA follows: TGTGCCAGCAGCCAATTTGCCGGTGGGACAGGACATCTTAACCACTATGGCTACACCTTC.

This clonotype was counted only a few times. The chain uses TRBV3-1 and TRBJ1-1, with D possibly matching TRBD1 (5 bases). CDR1 is LGHDT, CDR2 YNNKEL, per germline (reference sequence). The CDR3 extends over 14 amino acids. V was clipped by 6 bases and J by 2 bases, with 13 bases between them. CDR3 loop: CASRETDRNTEAFF. The DNA for the CDR3 is TGTGCCAGCAGAGAAACAGACAGAAACACTGAAGCTTTCTTT.

This clonotype was recorded a few times. This chain uses TRBV18 with TRBJ2-5; D possibly corresponds to TRBD2 (6 bases). TRBJ2-1 explains the end of the DNA better; the J call may be wrong. The CDR3 is 15 residues long. Germline CDR1 KGHSH, CDR2 LQKENI. CDR3: CASSPPAGREGEQFF. DNA of the CDR3: TGTGCCAGCTCACCACCGGCGGGGCGCGAGGGTGAGCAGTTCTTC.

The rearrangement links TRBV20-1 to TRBJ2-1, with D possibly being TRBD1 (5 bases). Germline V lookup: CDR1 DFQATT, CDR2 SNEGSKA (reference sequence). The CDR3 runs to 13 residues. The V and J ends lost 6 bases and 4 bases respectively, with 13 bases between them. The CDR3 sequence is CSAPITGYNEQFF. In nucleotides, the CDR3 is TGCAGTGCCCCAATTACAGGTTACAATGAGCAGTTCTTC.

This clonotype was seen only a few times. The genes are TRBV27 and TRBJ2-3; D gene ambiguous. This CDR3 is 13 amino acids long. The ends were cut back, 5 bases at V and 6 bases at J, with 12 bases in the middle. Germline CDR1 is MNHEY and CDR2 is SMNVEV (reference sequence). This CDR3 is CASSTLYKDTQYF. For the CDR3, the DNA is TGTGCCAGCAGTACGCTGTATAAGGATACGCAGTATTTT.

This rearrangement joins TRBV5-1 to TRBJ2-5, with 11 nucleotides matching TRBD2. The CDR3 covers 16 residues. J was trimmed by 5 bases and V by 1 base; bases with no gene match: 7. CDR1 and CDR2 from the germline V gene are SGHRS and YFSETQ. The CDR3 spells CASSLPRTSGRETQYF. The CDR3 DNA reads TGCGCCAGCAGCTTGCCCAGGACTAGCGGGCGGGAGACCCAGTACTTC.

The rearrangement uses TRBV7-3 and TRBJ2-3, with 8 bases aligning to TRBD2. With V trimmed by 5 bases and J by 1 base, 11 bases remained unmatched. Germline assignment: CDR1 SGHTA and CDR2 FQGTGA. The CDR3 runs to 17 residues. CDR3 nucleotide sequence: TGTGCCAGCAGCCCAAAATTAGCGGGACGGGGCACAGATACGCAGTATTTT. It yields the protein CASSPKLAGRGTDTQYF.